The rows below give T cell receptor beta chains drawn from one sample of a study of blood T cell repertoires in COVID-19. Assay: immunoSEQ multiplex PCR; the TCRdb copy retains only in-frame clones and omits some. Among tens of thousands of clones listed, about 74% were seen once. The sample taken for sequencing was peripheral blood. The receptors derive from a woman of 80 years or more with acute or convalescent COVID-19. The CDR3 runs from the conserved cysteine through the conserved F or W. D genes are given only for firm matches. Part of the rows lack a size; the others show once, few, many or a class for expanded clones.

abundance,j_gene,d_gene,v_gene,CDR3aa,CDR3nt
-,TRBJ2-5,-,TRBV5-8,CASSLAVYSQETQYF,TGTGCCAGCAGCTTGGCGGTATACAGTCAAGAGACCCAGTACTTC
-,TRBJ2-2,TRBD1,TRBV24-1,CATRDRGLGELFF,TGTGCCACTCGTGACAGGGGGCTGGGGGAGCTGTTTTTT
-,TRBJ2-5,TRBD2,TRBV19,CASSSRTSGQETQYF,TGTGCCAGTAGTTCCAGGACTAGCGGCCAAGAGACCCAGTACTTC
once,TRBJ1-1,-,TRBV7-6,CASSLGAGNTEAFF,TGTGCCAGCAGCTTAGGGGCCGGGAACACTGAAGCTTTCTTT
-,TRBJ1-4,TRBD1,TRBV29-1,CSGQGEGEKLFF,TGCAGTGGACAGGGGGAAGGGGAAAAACTGTTTTTT
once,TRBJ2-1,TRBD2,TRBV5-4,CASSREGRAYNEQFF,TGTGCCAGCAGCAGGGAGGGGAGGGCCTACAATGAGCAGTTCTTC
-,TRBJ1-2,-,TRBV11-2,CASSYNGGRTYGYTF,TGTGCCAGCAGCTATAATGGAGGGCGCACCTATGGCTACACCTTC
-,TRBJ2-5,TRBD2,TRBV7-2,CASSLGVLAGVQETQYF,TGTGCCAGCAGCTTAGGGGTACTAGCGGGAGTGCAAGAGACCCAGTACTTC
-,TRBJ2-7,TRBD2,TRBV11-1,CASSLRTSSYEQYF,TGTGCCAGCAGCTTAAGGACTAGTAGCTACGAGCAGTACTTC
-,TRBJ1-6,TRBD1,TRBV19,CASSATYRGPSPLHF,TGTGCCAGTAGTGCCACCTACAGGGGGCCTTCACCCCTCCACTTT
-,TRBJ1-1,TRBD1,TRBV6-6,CASHRQGRNTEAFF,TGTGCCAGTCATCGACAGGGGAGGAACACTGAAGCTTTCTTT
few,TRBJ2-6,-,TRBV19,CASSIDRLSGANVLTF,TGTGCCAGTAGTATCGACAGGCTCTCTGGGGCCAACGTCCTGACTTTC
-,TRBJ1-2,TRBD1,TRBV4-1,CASSQVAGQGNYGYTF,TGCGCCAGCAGCCAAGTGGCCGGACAGGGGAACTATGGCTACACCTTC
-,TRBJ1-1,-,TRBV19,CASTRRGLTEAFF,TGTGCCAGTACTAGAAGGGGACTCACTGAAGCTTTCTTT
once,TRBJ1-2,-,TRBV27,CATKAGADYGYTF,TGTGCCACAAAGGCGGGGGCCGACTATGGCTACACCTTC
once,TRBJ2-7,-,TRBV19,CASSIAGRGLSYEQYF,TGTGCCAGTAGTATAGCGGGCAGGGGACTATCCTACGAGCAGTACTTC
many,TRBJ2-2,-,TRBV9,CASSAHRSGGELFF,TGTGCCAGCAGCGCACACAGGTCGGGCGGGGAGCTGTTTTTT
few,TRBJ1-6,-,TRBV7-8,CASSYLVLGSPLHF,TGTGCCAGCAGTTACCTTGTTCTCGGGTCACCCCTCCACTTT